These 8 T cell receptor beta chains came from one sample sequenced in a study of cytomegalovirus exposure and HLA in healthy donors. Both 60 Vbeta primers and 13 Jbeta primers went into the PCR. Profiled with immunoSEQ multiplex PCR; TCRdb holds only in-frame clones, not every one. The table records over 100,000 clones, roughly 85% of them present only once. The sequenced material came from PBMCs. The receptors originated from a man aged 60-69 years in good health and CMV-seropositive.

The J gene is TRBJ2-3, the V gene TRBV4-2; 9 bases are a match to TRBD2. The V gene end was trimmed by 3 bases and the J gene end by 1 base; junction bases not matched to a gene: 14. The CDR3 extends over 19 amino acids. The germline V gene encodes CDR1 LGHNA and CDR2 YNFKEQ. CDR3 amino acids: CASSHPGGAGGPRTDTQYF. In DNA form, the CDR3 reads TGTGCCAGCAGCCACCCCGGGGGAGCGGGGGGCCCGCGCACAGATACGCAGTATTTT.

The chain joins TRBV7-9 to TRBJ1-5, with a weak D call TRBD1 (5 bases). With 0 bases removed from V and 6 bases from J, the gap between germline ends came to 15 bases. CDR1 is SEHNR, CDR2 FQNEAQ, per germline (reference sequence). The CDR3 loop spans 16 amino acids. This chain's CDR3 is CASSLAVQGLAQPQHF. In DNA, the CDR3 is TGTGCCAGCAGCTTAGCTGTGCAGGGTTTGGCTCAGCCCCAGCATTTT. The variable domain in full, with the rest retrieved from reference TRBV7-9 and TRBJ1-5, is DTGVSQNPRHKITKRGQNVTFRCDPISEHNRLYWYRQTLGQGPEFLTYFQNEAQLEKSRLLSDRFSAERPKGSFSTLEIQRTEQGDSAMYLCASSLAVQGLAQPQHFGDGTRLSIL.

V gene TRBV18 combines with J gene TRBJ2-4, with 8 bases identical to TRBD1. Trimming at V came to 2 bases and at J to 6 bases, leaving 6 bases not matched to a gene. Germline CDR1 KGHSH, CDR2 LQKENI. There are 15 residues in the CDR3. DNA of the CDR3: TGTGCCAGCTCACCAACCGGGACAGGAGCAAACATTCAGTACTTC. Encoded protein: CASSPTGTGANIQYF.

V usage is TRBV5-1 and J usage is TRBJ1-2, with D tentatively TRBD1 (6 bases). The CDR3 has 12 amino acids. V dropped 3 bases and J dropped 7 bases, with 10 bases sitting between them. Germline loops: CDR1 SGHRS, CDR2 YFSETQ. The DNA of the CDR3 is TGCGCCAGCAGCTCCGGGACATTTGGCTACACCTTC. The encoded protein is CASSSGTFGYTF.

This clone is termed medium-sized (0.01 to 0.1%). The chain links TRBV27 to TRBJ2-7; a possible D gene is TRBD2 (6 bases). Trimming pared 3 bases from V and 2 bases from J, leaving 14 bases between. The CDR3 is 15 residues long. Germline loops: CDR1 MNHEY, CDR2 SMNVEV (reference sequence). CDR3 DNA: TGTGCCAGCAGTTTTAGTAGCGGTGACCCCTACGAGCAGTACTTC. This encodes CASSFSSGDPYEQYF.

CDR3 coding DNA: TGTGCCAGCACCCCCCTAGTGGTTTCGAGCCCTAGCAATCAGCCCCAGCATTTT. Amino acid sequence: CASTPLVVSSPSNQPQHF. This sequence joins TRBV7-8 and TRBJ1-5; no firm D call. This CDR3 has 18 amino acids. V gave up 7 bases and J gave up 0 bases, with 22 bases separating them. Germline lookup yields CDR1 SGHVS and CDR2 FQNEAQ.

The chain carries TRBV18 and TRBJ1-6; no clear D gene. The CDR3 runs 16 residues. Germline V gives CDR1 KGHSH, CDR2 LQKENI. V was cut by 3 bases and J by 4 bases, with 13 bases left in between. CDR3 amino acids: CASSPLEGGYNSPLHF. The CDR3 bases are TGTGCCAGCTCACCTTTGGAGGGAGGTTATAATTCACCCCTCCACTTT.

V usage is TRBV5-1 and J usage is TRBJ2-7, with a tentative D call TRBD2 (5 bases). Trimming stripped 4 bases from V and 0 bases from J, with 14 bases between. The CDR3 loop spans 15 amino acids. Germline V gives CDR1 SGHRS, CDR2 YFSETQ. The CDR3 bases are TGCGCCAGCAGCCCCACGGTAGGGAGCTCCTACGAGCAGTACTTC. Translated: CASSPTVGSSYEQYF.